This paragraph reports one T cell receptor (beta chain). Its specificity is unknown. V lost 1 base, J lost 10 bases, and 29 bases lay in between. The CDR3 is 19 amino acids. Germline-derived CDR1 and CDR2 are SGHVS and FQNEAQ. TCRdb fed the reads into MiXCR, producing one record per CDR3 protein. The data show tens of thousands of distinct CDR3 sequences, with 20% seen just once and roughly two thirds held by the top ten. The data derive from a study of T cell repertoires in cytomegalovirus infection. Whole-study context: Shared public TCR beta signatures pointed to both CMV infection and a matching HLA type.

Study-wide results and limits: The cumulative frequency of public TCR beta families distinguished individuals who carried CMV together with the relevant HLA.

The sequenced sample was CD8+ T cells from cultured PBMCs, obtained from culture after CMV antigen stimulation. The chain recombines TRBV7-8 with TRBJ2-1; maybe TRBD2 (5 bases). The sequence was collected from a human donor in good health (CMV status not recorded). Some clones in this sample may be carry-over from other donors' samples. The CDR3 coding sequence is TGTGCCAGCAGCTTAGATGTTAGTGTGGGAGCCCACCCCCTTCAAGAGCAGTTCTTC. As protein: CASSLDVSVGAHPLQEQFF.